What follows describes a single TCR beta chain. There is no known antigen for this receptor. Nothing much larger sits one base from this clone, and base qualities are not available. Receptor libraries were prepared by the immunoSEQ multiplex PCR assay. TCR beta CDR3 sequencing was performed on DNA from the cultured, isolated CD4+ T cells. Regarding the original processing steps: Non-productive TCR sequences were removed, reads were trimmed to the CDR3 region, and CDR3s of at least 7 amino acids were retained. Antigen-specific clonotypes were identified with the MANAFEST web app by comparing expansion in peptide wells against reference cultures. To be called positive, a clone needed expansion at FDR<0.05 compared with the reference and with all other wells, an odds ratio greater than 5, and a frequency greater than 0.1% in two replicate wells. A clonotype was called cross-reactive if it was significantly expanded both in SARS-CoV-2 spike wells and in at least one common cold coronavirus spike condition. CDR3 similarity was assessed by Levenshtein distance using the stringdist R package, and unrooted trees were constructed with ape in R 3.6.1. TCRdb provides this immuneACCESS table in a form limited to in-frame rearrangements. Some clones are lacking; in checked studies, under half of them reflect an unresolved V gene, and why the rest are absent is not known. V, J and clone size are those of that table, while D and trimming were read from the DNA. This sample gives about 27,000 clones in total; 73% of them show up just once. Clones ranked in the top ten supply roughly 20% of the sample.

In the ViraFEST assay, PBMC were stimulated with viral peptide pools, and antigen-specific CD4+ T cell clonotypes were then identified by expansion using TCR sequencing. After less than 13 days of culture, CD4+ T cells were isolated with the EasySep CD4+ T cell isolation kit. The absence of prior SARS-CoV-2 infection in healthy vaccine recipients was confirmed by negative nucleocapsid antibodies before and after vaccination. Roughly 2.1 million PBMC per well were cultured in IMDM with roughly 5% human AB serum, roughly 11 IU/ml IL-2 and gentamicin, plus 10 ug/ml peptides. Half of the culture medium was replaced with fresh IL-2-containing medium on days 3 and 7. Each peptide stimulation condition was cultured in triplicate wells unless otherwise noted. PBMC were separated from whole blood using Ficoll-Paque Plus gradient centrifugation and were then either cryopreserved at -140C or used fresh. The overlapping peptide pools covered the spike proteins of SARS-CoV-2 as well as those of the common cold coronaviruses HCoV-NL63, HCoV-OC43 and HCoV-229E. The QIAamp micro DNA kit was used to extract genomic DNA from the cultured CD4+ T cells.

The data derive from a study of vaccination effects on CD4 cells after COVID-19 (dated by TCRdb to the early 2020s). About the study as a whole: Two doses of either the BNT162b2 or the mRNA-1273 mRNA SARS-CoV-2 vaccine were administered to participants. The Oncomine TCR Beta short-read assay on an Illumina iSeq 100 was used to sequence cultures from other donors in the study. A total of around eleven COVID-19 convalescent patients and a few SARS-CoV-2-naive healthy vaccine recipients were included in the full study. SARS-CoV-2 spike-specific CD4+ TCR repertoires were compared before and after mRNA vaccination in COVID-19 convalescent patients and in infection-naive vaccine recipients. General study outcomes and caveats: The study was limited by a small number of convalescent patients, and early post-infection timepoints were lacking. Marked clonal contraction was observed in both infection-induced and vaccine-induced clones at late post-vaccination timepoints, consistent with waning T cell responses. In healthy vaccine recipients, vaccine-induced clones were almost all SARS-CoV-2 mono-reactive, with only 1 of 255 being cross-reactive with common cold coronaviruses.

Taken from cysteine to phenylalanine, the CDR3 has 16 residues. Solely the CDR3 DNA is kept, with 48 bases framed from the first base. Relative to germline, V is 3 bases shorter and J is 0 bases shorter, with 13 bases between their ends. The germline V gene sets CDR1 to SGHRS and CDR2 to YFSETQ. The sequence was obtained from a human donor who received a COVID-19 vaccine. Here the sequenced sample was CD4+ T cells from PBMCs cultured with HCoV-NL63 spike peptides, taken before COVID-19 vaccination. The sample's cell subset or site label, in plain terms: HCoV-NL63 spike overlapping peptide pool stimulation. This receptor chain uses TRBV5-1 and TRBJ2-1, and perhaps TRBD1 as D gene, on 6 matching bases. Read as DNA, the sequence is TGCGCCAGCAGCTGGGGGACACTCATCTCCTACAATGAGCAGTTCTTC. This encodes CASSWGTLISYNEQFF.